This TCR beta chain was captured by sequencing in a study of blood T cell repertoires in COVID-19 (dated by TCRdb to the early 2020s). Concerning the study at large: Samples covering the acute and convalescent phases of COVID-19 were provided by collaborators in the United States, Italy and Spain. The material from the prospective study consisted of cDNA or gDNA derived from T cells, B-cell-depleted T cells, or PBMCs. Deeply sampled blood TCRbeta repertoires from subjects exposed to, actively infected with, or recovered from COVID-19 were included in the dataset. The repertoires were made available in a free public database intended to serve as a resource for research on the immune response to SARS-CoV-2. The samples were drawn from the first 160 participants of the ongoing ImmuneRACE study and from 950 to 1,500 subjects provided by 6 global collaborators. Sample metadata almost always included a de-identified subject ID, COVID-19 status, age in years and sex. Where HLA class I and class II types were available, the types were taken from metadata supplied by the sample provider, not from assay-based typing. Broader findings and caveats from the paper: Clinical and demographic metadata were provided uncurated, with the amount varying by source and participant.

The immunoSEQ Assay, a bias-controlled multiplex PCR, was used to amplify TCRbeta CDR3 regions from genomic DNA. Turning to the authors' computational methods: Within the assay, amplification of reference gene primers was used to estimate how many nucleated cells each sample contained. To quantify the absolute abundance of each unique TCRbeta CDR3 rearrangement, sequence reads were collapsed and filtered. For each sample, productive Simpson clonality was calculated as the square root of Simpson's diversity index across productive rearrangements. The clones in this table, taken by TCRdb from immuneACCESS, are in-frame only. Not every clone is retained; where verified, under half of the shortfall comes from an unresolved V gene, and the cause of the rest is unknown. D and trimming come from the DNA, and the V and J calls and clone size come from that table. The sample contains roughly 300,000 clones, more than 70% of them found a single time. The ten largest clones take up 1.5% to 2% of the sample.

Note on this clone: Its specific antigen is unknown. No base-level quality is on record; no much larger clone is a single base apart.

Whole blood was collected in K2EDTA tubes by collaborating institutions according to the institutions' own protocols. For TCRbeta analysis, collaborators shipped samples in one of three forms: frozen whole blood, isolated PBMCs, or DNA extracted from either of those sample types. V loses 5 bases, J loses 0 bases, and the germline ends lie 14 bases apart. Taken from cysteine to phenylalanine, the CDR3 has 15 residues. CDR3 DNA only is kept here, 45 bases in frame from base 1. CDR1 and CDR2, per the germline V gene, are MNHEY and SVGEGT. The sequenced material came from peripheral blood. This TCR derives from a woman aged 45-65 years with acute or convalescent COVID-19. The rearranged segments are TRBV6-2 or TRBV6-3 and TRBJ2-7, and perhaps TRBD2 as D gene, on 5 matching bases. The CDR3 reads as follows: CASSPRGKASYEQYF. The DNA sequence is as follows: TGTGCCAGCAGTCCGCGAGGGAAGGCCTCCTACGAGCAGTACTTC.